The present entry profiles one TCR beta chain with its context. This clonotype appeared a few times. Its target antigen remains unknown. Base qualities are not at hand, and no much larger clone is one base apart. There are 16 amino acids in the CDR3, from cysteine to phenylalanine inclusive. The retained sequence is limited to the CDR3, 48 bases, with the frame set at the first base. V is reduced by 0 bases and J by 0 bases, leaving a spacing of 6 bases between them. CDR1 and CDR2, per the germline V gene, are SGHTA and FQGNSA. This entry is derived from a study of T cell repertoires in cytomegalovirus infection (dated by TCRdb to between 2017 and 2020). As for the study more broadly: Because public TCR beta signatures pointed to carriage of CMV infection together with the matching HLA type, the HLA type of each donor mattered for the analysis.

This sample was sequenced with an Illumina HiSeq 1500. TCRdb reprocessing: public reads trimmed at Q25 with fastp, clones called with MiXCR, in-frame beta chains kept. Rows merge per CDR3 protein into single entries with the most common DNA and genes. This sample gives approximately 150,000 distinct CDR3 sequences in total; 15% to 20% of them show up just once. The biggest ten clones account for around a sixth of the sample. Overall results and qualifications from the work: In both this cohort and an independent roughly 400-donor cohort, the cumulative frequency of public TCR beta family members distinguished carriers of CMV infection plus the relevant HLA type. The ex vivo response was dominated by HLA-C-restricted CMV-specific TCR beta clonotypes, which also provided the single most frequent clonotype in two of eight donors.

The sequence derives from a human donor in good health (CMV status not recorded). Some clones in this sample may be carry-over from other donors' samples. Sequenced sample: CD8+ T cells from PBMCs. The receptor chain draws on TRBV7-2 and TRBJ2-6; no confident D gene assignment can be made. The CDR3 region has the sequence CASSLATYSGANVLTF. The base sequence is TGTGCCAGCAGCTTAGCGACCTACTCTGGGGCCAACGTCCTGACTTTC.